The 31 T cell receptor beta chains presented below share a single source sample, sequenced in a study of T cell responses to AZD1222 COVID-19 vaccine. Profiled with immunoSEQ multiplex PCR; TCRdb holds only in-frame clones, not every one. The repertoire holds around 200,000 clones, with 85% to 95% as singletons. The starting material was peripheral blood, obtained 28 days after the second AZD1222 dose. The receptors shown here come from an adult who received the AZD1222 COVID-19 vaccine.

The chain is built from TRBV19 and TRBJ2-2; tentatively, D is TRBD2 (5 bases). Trimming shortened V by 3 bases and J by 7 bases, and 15 bases separated the two germline ends. CDR3 length: 15 residues. CDR1 and CDR2 from the germline V gene are LNHDA and SQIVND (reference sequence). The CDR3 nucleotides are TGTGCCAGTAGTATTCAGGCTAGCTCTGTCGGGGAGCTGTTTTTT. It is translated as CASSIQASSVGELFF.

The chain joins TRBV27 to TRBJ2-4; D is ambiguous. The germline V gene has CDR1 MNHEY and CDR2 SMNVEV (reference sequence). The V end lost 6 bases, the J end lost 0 bases, and 9 bases lay between the germline ends. This CDR3 spans 14 amino acids. CDR3 sequence (DNA): TGTGCCAGCAGATCCCTCCTAGCCAAAAACATTCAGTACTTC. It specifies CASRSLLAKNIQYF.

The chain links TRBV21-1 to TRBJ1-2; the tabulated D call, TRBD1, remains unverified against the DNA. TRBV21-1 constitutes a pseudogene. The length of the CDR3 is 14 residues. CDR3 DNA: TGTGCCAGCAGCCCCCGACAGGGGGCGTACGGCTACACCTTC. It encodes CASSPRQGAYGYTF.

The chain links TRBV6-5 to TRBJ1-1; D gene ambiguous. The CDR3 runs to 13 residues. CDR1 is MNHEY, CDR2 SVGAGI, per germline. V was trimmed by 6 bases and J by 5 bases, leaving 13 bases between them. CDR3 sequence (DNA): TGTGCCAGCAGGGCCTCAGTAGGAACTGAAGCTTTCTTT. As protein: CASRASVGTEAFF.

The V gene is TRBV5-6, the J gene TRBJ2-3, with TRBD1 matching over 7 bases. CDR1 is SGHDT, CDR2 YYEEEE, per germline. J was trimmed by 1 base and V by 0 bases; bases with no gene match: 5. This CDR3 comprises 16 residues. The chain's CDR3 is CASSLGYDRGTDTQYF. As DNA, the CDR3 is TGTGCCAGCAGCTTGGGTTACGACAGGGGCACAGATACGCAGTATTTT.

This chain uses TRBV28 with TRBJ1-6; TRBD1 might be the D (5 bases). CDR3 length equals 13 residues. The V gene's germline CDR1 is MDHEN and CDR2 SYDVKM. V lost 11 bases and J 7 bases, leaving 15 bases between the germline ends. In nucleotides, the CDR3 is TGTGCCTCCCGGGGGTTCCAGAATTCACCCCTCCACTTT. It encodes CASRGFQNSPLHF. The full variable domain, completed using reference TRBV28 and TRBJ1-6, is DVKVTQSSRYLVKRTGEKVFLECVQDMDHENMFWYRQDPGLGLRLIYFSYDVKMKEKGDIPEGYSVSREKKERFSLILESASTNQTSMYLCASRGFQNSPLHFGNGTRLTVT.

This clone was counted once. CDR3 DNA sequence: TGTGCCAGCAGCCCTCCGGGACACCAGAATGAAAAACTGTTTTTT. It codes for CASSPPGHQNEKLFF. This chain links TRBV7-2 with TRBJ1-4; D might be TRBD1 (6 bases). The length of the CDR3 is 15 residues. Germline V gene lookup returns CDR1 SGHTA and CDR2 FQGNSA. The ends were cut back, 5 bases at V and 5 bases at J, with 15 bases in the middle. Filled out from reference TRBV7-2 and TRBJ1-4, the complete variable domain reads GAGVSQSPSNKVTEKGKDVELRCDPISGHTALYWYRQSLGQGLEFLIYFQGNSAPDKSGLPSDRFSAERTGGSVSTLTIQRTQQEDSAVYLCASSPPGHQNEKLFFGSGTQLSVL.

A single count supports this clone. The rearrangement joins TRBV6-5 to TRBJ2-1; 8 bases are a match to TRBD2. Germline V gene data show CDR1 as MNHEY and CDR2 as SVGAGI. This CDR3 has 13 residues. V lost 6 bases, J lost 12 bases, and 10 bases stayed unmatched. The DNA of the CDR3 is TGTGCCAGCAGCCGCCCGGGGGGGACTGGGCAGTTCTTC. Protein product: CASSRPGGTGQFF.

The genes are TRBV5-1 and TRBJ1-5; tentative D call: TRBD1 (5 bases). The CDR3 runs 15 residues. Trimming pared 3 bases from V and 0 bases from J, leaving 10 bases between. Per germline, CDR1 SGHRS and CDR2 YFSETQ. The CDR3 DNA reads as TGCGCCAGCAGCTGGGGACCTCATAGCAATCAGCCCCAGCATTTT. Protein: CASSWGPHSNQPQHF.

The chain has TRBV10-1 and TRBJ2-2; D could derive from TRBD1 or TRBD2 (5 bases each). Germline V lookup: CDR1 WNHNN, CDR2 SYGVQD (reference sequence). Deletions cut 1 base from V and 2 bases from J, with 8 bases between. There are 15 residues in the CDR3. CDR3 protein: CASSEWGSNTGELFF. CDR3 nucleotide sequence: TGCGCCAGCAGTGAGTGGGGGTCCAACACCGGGGAGCTGTTTTTT.

The genes are TRBV7-3 and TRBJ2-6; D ambiguous. The CDR3 consists of 15 residues. Germline assignment: CDR1 SGHTA and CDR2 FQGTGA. Deletions cut 5 bases from V and 0 bases from J, with 8 bases between. This CDR3 reads CASSTRSSGANVLTF. The CDR3 DNA reads as TGTGCCAGCAGCACCCGCAGCTCTGGGGCCAACGTCCTGACTTTC. Full variable domain (missing parts from reference TRBV7-3 and TRBJ2-6): GAGVSQTPSNKVTEKGKYVELRCDPISGHTALYWYRQSLGQGPEFLIYFQGTGAADDSGLPNDRFFAVRPEGSVSTLKIQRTERGDSAVYLCASSTRSSGANVLTFGAGSRLTVL.

The chain carries TRBV6-2 or TRBV6-3 and TRBJ2-6; possibly TRBD1 for D (6 bases). The CDR3 loop spans 15 amino acids. Trimming took 6 bases from V and 2 from J, leaving 11 bases between them. Germline CDR1 MNHEY, CDR2 SVGEGT. CDR3 protein: CASSRTGTGANVLTF. In nucleotides, the CDR3 is TGTGCCAGCAGCCGAACAGGGACTGGGGCCAACGTCCTGACTTTC.

The V call is TRBV19, the J call TRBJ1-5, with D possibly TRBD1 on 5 matching bases. Germline lookup yields CDR1 LNHDA and CDR2 SQIVND (reference sequence). The CDR3 has 15 residues. V lost 5 bases and J lost 1, with 12 bases in between. The CDR3 region has the DNA TGTGCCAGTAGTCGACAGAAACCAAGCAATCAGCCCCAGCATTTT. Translation: CASSRQKPSNQPQHF.

The chain has TRBV28 and TRBJ2-7, with a possible D match to TRBD2 (5 bases). The CDR3 has 14 residues. Deletions cut 3 bases from V and 2 bases from J, with 11 bases between. Germline V gives CDR1 MDHEN, CDR2 SYDVKM. Here the CDR3 DNA reads TGTGCCAGCAGTTTGAGGGTACCGGCCTACGAGCAGTACTTC. It encodes CASSLRVPAYEQYF.

This chain links TRBV5-1 with TRBJ1-1; 7 bases are shared with TRBD1. In germline, CDR1 is SGHRS, CDR2 YFSETQ. Losses at the gene ends were 4 bases for V and 4 bases for J; bases not matched to a gene: 7. The CDR3 loop spans 14 amino acids. The CDR3 protein is CASSSTEGATEAFF. CDR3 coding DNA: TGCGCCAGCAGCAGTACAGAGGGGGCCACTGAAGCTTTCTTT.

This chain connects TRBV5-1 to TRBJ2-7; the D is unclear. V lost 1 base and J 3 bases, leaving 8 bases between the germline ends. The CDR3 is 13 amino acids. Germline CDR1 reads SGHRS; CDR2 reads YFSETQ. Written as DNA, the CDR3 is TGCGCCAGCAGCTTGTATGGGGACTACGAGCAGTACTTC. Translating gives CASSLYGDYEQYF.

This rearrangement joins TRBV11-3 to TRBJ2-5, with D possibly TRBD2 on 5 matching bases. V was pared by 5 bases and J by 1 base, with 14 bases between. This CDR3 has 15 amino acids. From germline, CDR1 is SGHNT and CDR2 YENEEA. The chain's CDR3 is CASSATLTSQETQYF. The CDR3 DNA reads as TGTGCCAGCAGCGCGACCCTTACTAGCCAAGAGACCCAGTACTTC. Together with reference TRBV11-3 and TRBJ2-5, the CDR3 gives the full variable domain: EAGVVQSPRYKIIEKKQPVAFWCNPISGHNTLYWYLQNLGQGPELLIRYENEEAVDDSQLPKDRFSAERLKGVDSTLKIQPAELGDSAVYLCASSATLTSQETQYFGPGTRLLVL.

This CDR3 is CASSLGTGPETQYF. CDR3 coding DNA: TGTGCCAGCAGCTTAGGAACAGGGCCGGAGACCCAGTACTTC. The V gene is TRBV7-9, the J gene TRBJ2-5, with D maybe TRBD1 (6 bases). V was shortened by 1 base and J by 5 bases, with 11 bases between the two germline ends. This CDR3 has 14 residues. Germline-derived CDR1 and CDR2 are SEHNR and FQNEAQ (reference sequence).

V is TRBV2 and J is TRBJ1-1, with D perhaps matching TRBD1 (6 bases). The V end was cut by 7 bases, the J end by 4 bases, with 13 bases between. This CDR3 is 13 amino acids long. Per germline, CDR1 SNHLY and CDR2 FYNNEI. CDR3 loop: CASNIRGFTEAFF. CDR3 nucleotide sequence: TGTGCCAGCAACATCAGGGGATTCACTGAAGCTTTCTTT.

V and J are TRBV6-5 and TRBJ1-6; 7 bases align to TRBD1. V dropped 2 bases and J dropped 9; count of bases not matched to a gene: 10. The CDR3 has 16 residues. Germline CDR1 is MNHEY and CDR2 is SVGAGI. CDR3 region: CASSYEQGFSVSPLHF. In DNA, the CDR3 is TGTGCCAGCAGTTACGAACAGGGGTTTTCGGTTTCACCCCTCCACTTT.

This rearrangement joins TRBV5-4 to TRBJ1-1, with 7 positions matching TRBD1. V lost 4 bases to trimming and J lost 8 bases; unmatched junction nucleotides: 14. Germline CDR1 is SGHNT and CDR2 is YYREEE (reference sequence). This CDR3 is 15 amino acids long. The CDR3 coding sequence is TGTGCCAGCAGCACCAGGACAGGACGAAGCCAGGAAGCTTTCTTT. Encoded protein: CASSTRTGRSQEAFF.

The CDR3 nucleotides are TGTGCCAGCAGCCTAGCGGGCAGCACTGAAGCTTTCTTT. Amino acid sequence: CASSLAGSTEAFF. The gene calls are TRBV4-2 and TRBJ1-1; D call uncertain. Between the trimmed V and J ends, which lost 4 bases and 4 bases, there was a span of 10 bases. The germline V gene encodes CDR1 LGHNA and CDR2 YNFKEQ. The CDR3 covers 13 residues.

The chain employs TRBV10-2 and TRBJ2-7; D not resolved. The CDR3 spans 12 residues. Per the germline V gene, CDR1 is WSHSY and CDR2 is SAAADI. Trimming shortened V by 2 bases and J by 2 bases, and 4 bases separated the two germline ends. This chain's CDR3 is CASSEVPYEQYF. In DNA form, the CDR3 reads TGCGCCAGCAGTGAGGTCCCCTACGAGCAGTACTTC.

V is TRBV19 and J is TRBJ1-1; D might be TRBD1 (5 bases). V dropped 5 bases and J dropped 4 bases, with 11 bases sitting between them. Per germline, CDR1 LNHDA and CDR2 SQIVND (reference sequence). The CDR3 loop spans 13 amino acids. CDR3 in DNA: TGTGCCAGTAGTCTGGTAGGGGTCACTGAAGCTTTCTTT. Encoded protein: CASSLVGVTEAFF.

The chain recombines TRBV27 with TRBJ2-7, with 7 nucleotides matching TRBD1. The germline CDR1 and CDR2 sequences are MNHEY and SMNVEV (reference sequence). The J segment lost 4 bases and the V segment lost 3 bases, leaving 6 bases of the junction unmatched. CDR3 length: 14 residues. The CDR3 DNA is TGTGCCAGCAGTTTTTTGGGCAGGGGGTACGAGCAGTACTTC. Translating gives CASSFLGRGYEQYF.

The chain combines TRBV14 with TRBJ2-1, with D maybe TRBD2 (6 bases). This CDR3 is built from 15 residues. V dropped 1 base and J dropped 3 bases, with 10 bases sitting between them. Germline assignment: CDR1 SGHDN and CDR2 FVKESK. The CDR3 reads CASSQVGGIYNEQFF. The CDR3 nucleotides are TGTGCCAGCAGCCAAGTGGGAGGCATCTACAATGAGCAGTTCTTC.

The rearrangement uses TRBV29-1 and TRBJ1-1; 7 positions match TRBD1. The ends lost 6 bases at V and 1 base at J; junction bases unmatched: 2. In germline, CDR1 is SQVTM, CDR2 ANQGSEA. The CDR3 contains 12 residues. The DNA for the CDR3 is TGCAGCGTGGGACAGTGGAACACTGAAGCTTTCTTT. Its protein is CSVGQWNTEAFF.

The rearrangement joins TRBV2 to TRBJ1-2, with D unresolved. Per germline, CDR1 SNHLY and CDR2 FYNNEI. The V end was cut by 4 bases, the J end by 4 bases, with 13 bases between. The CDR3 totals 14 residues. The CDR3 bases are TGTGCCAGCAGTGTGTCAGTCAGCGGCTATGGCTACACCTTC. Translating gives CASSVSVSGYGYTF.

Here the CDR3 reads CASSVKGRTNTGELFF. The CDR3 DNA is TGTGCCAGCAGCGTTAAGGGACGGACGAACACCGGGGAGCTGTTTTTT. The V call is TRBV7-2, the J call TRBJ2-2, with D perhaps matching TRBD1 or TRBD2 (5 bases each). This CDR3 has 16 amino acids. V gave up 5 bases and J gave up 0 bases, with 13 bases separating them. Germline V CDR1 and CDR2: SGHTA, FQGNSA.

The gene calls are TRBV14 and TRBJ2-6; D is unclear. The CDR3 consists of 19 residues. V was clipped by 0 bases and J by 0 bases, with 15 bases between them. Germline V gene sequence: CDR1 SGHDN, CDR2 FVKESK. CDR3 loop: CASSQDRENPSSGANVLTF. Written as DNA, the CDR3 is TGTGCCAGCAGCCAAGATCGCGAAAATCCATCCTCTGGGGCCAACGTCCTGACTTTC.

This rearrangement joins TRBV19 to TRBJ1-5; no definite D call. The V gene lost 3 bases and the J gene lost 2 bases, with 8 bases spanning the gap. CDR1 LNHDA and CDR2 SQIVND come from the germline V gene (reference sequence). This CDR3 has 14 amino acids. CDR3 protein: CASSIRRGNQPQHF. DNA for the CDR3: TGTGCCAGTAGTATTAGACGGGGCAATCAGCCCCAGCATTTT.